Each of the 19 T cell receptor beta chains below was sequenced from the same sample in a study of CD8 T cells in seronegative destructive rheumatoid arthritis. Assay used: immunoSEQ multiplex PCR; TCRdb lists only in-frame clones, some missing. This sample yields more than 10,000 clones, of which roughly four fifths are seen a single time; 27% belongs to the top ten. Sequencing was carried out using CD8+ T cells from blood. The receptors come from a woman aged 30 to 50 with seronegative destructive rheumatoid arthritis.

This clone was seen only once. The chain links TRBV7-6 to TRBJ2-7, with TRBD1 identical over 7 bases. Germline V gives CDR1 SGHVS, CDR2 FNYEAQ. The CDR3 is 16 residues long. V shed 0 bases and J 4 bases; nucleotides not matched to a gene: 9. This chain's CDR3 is CASSLAVSGGIYEQYF. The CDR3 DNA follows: TGTGCCAGCAGCTTAGCGGTGTCAGGGGGTATATACGAGCAGTACTTC.

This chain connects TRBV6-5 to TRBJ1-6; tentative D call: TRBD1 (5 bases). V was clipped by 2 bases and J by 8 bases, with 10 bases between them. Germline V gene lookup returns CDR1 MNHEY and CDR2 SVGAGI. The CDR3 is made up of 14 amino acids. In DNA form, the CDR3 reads TGTGCCAGCAGTTACAGGGAGGGACATTCACCCCTCCACTTT. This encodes CASSYREGHSPLHF.

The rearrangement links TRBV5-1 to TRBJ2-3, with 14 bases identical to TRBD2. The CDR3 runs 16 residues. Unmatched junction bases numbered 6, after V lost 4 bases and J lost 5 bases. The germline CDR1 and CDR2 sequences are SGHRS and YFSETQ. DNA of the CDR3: TGCGCCAGCAGCCCAAGACTAGCGGGGGGGGTAGATACGCAGTATTTT. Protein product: CASSPRLAGGVDTQYF.

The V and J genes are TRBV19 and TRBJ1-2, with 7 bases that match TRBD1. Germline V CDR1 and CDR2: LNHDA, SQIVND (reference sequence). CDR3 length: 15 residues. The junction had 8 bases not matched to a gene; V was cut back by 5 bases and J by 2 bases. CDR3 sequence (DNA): TGTGCCAGTAGTCGCGGACAGGAGATCAACTATGGCTACACCTTC. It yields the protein CASSRGQEINYGYTF.

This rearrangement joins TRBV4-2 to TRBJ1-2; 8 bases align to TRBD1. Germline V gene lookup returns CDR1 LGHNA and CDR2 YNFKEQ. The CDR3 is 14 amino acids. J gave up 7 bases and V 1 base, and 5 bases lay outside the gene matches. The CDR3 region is CASSQGTGLGGYTF. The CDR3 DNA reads TGTGCCAGCAGCCAAGGGACAGGGCTGGGTGGCTACACCTTC.

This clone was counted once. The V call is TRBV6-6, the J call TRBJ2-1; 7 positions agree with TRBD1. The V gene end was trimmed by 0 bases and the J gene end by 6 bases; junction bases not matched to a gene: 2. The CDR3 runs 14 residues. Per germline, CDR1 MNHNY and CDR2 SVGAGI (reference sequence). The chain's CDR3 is CASSYSTGVNEQFF. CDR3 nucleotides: TGTGCCAGCAGTTACTCTACAGGGGTCAATGAGCAGTTCTTC.

CDR3: CASSLVVGTSGDNEQFF. The CDR3 coding sequence is TGTGCCAGCAGCTTGGTGGTTGGGACTAGCGGCGACAATGAGCAGTTCTTC. The chain uses TRBV5-6 and TRBJ2-1, with TRBD2 matching over 11 bases. CDR1 is SGHDT, CDR2 YYEEEE, per germline. Trimming at V came to 0 bases and at J to 5 bases, leaving 7 bases not matched to a gene. This CDR3 is 17 amino acids long. The full variable domain, with the rest looked up from reference TRBV5-6 and TRBJ2-1, is DAGVTQSPTHLIKTRGQQVTLRCSPKSGHDTVSWYQQALGQGPQFIFQYYEEEERQRGNFPDRFSGHQFPNYSSELNVNALLLGDSALYLCASSLVVGTSGDNEQFFGPGTRLTVL.

CDR3 nucleotide sequence: TGTGCCAGCAGAACAACAGGGGGAATCAATCAGCCCCAGCATTTT. Its protein is CASRTTGGINQPQHF. The chain recombines TRBV6-1 with TRBJ1-5; TRBD1 agrees at 8 bases. CDR1 is MNHNS and CDR2 is SASEGT in the germline V gene. This CDR3 has 15 residues. Trimming took 6 bases from V and 3 from J; bases not matched to a gene: 7.

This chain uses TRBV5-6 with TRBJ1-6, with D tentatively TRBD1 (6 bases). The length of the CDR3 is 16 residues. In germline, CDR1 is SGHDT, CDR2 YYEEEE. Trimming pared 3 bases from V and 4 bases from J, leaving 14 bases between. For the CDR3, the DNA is TGTGCCAGCAGCTGGCCCTCGGGACATTATAATTCACCCCTCCACTTT. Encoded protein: CASSWPSGHYNSPLHF.

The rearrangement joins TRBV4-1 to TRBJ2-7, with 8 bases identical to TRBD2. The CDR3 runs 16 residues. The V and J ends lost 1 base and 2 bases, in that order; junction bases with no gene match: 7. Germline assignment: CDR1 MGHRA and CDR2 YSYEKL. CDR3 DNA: TGCGCCAGCAGCCAAGCGGGGGGGGGCCGGGCCTACGAGCAGTACTTC. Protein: CASSQAGGGRAYEQYF.

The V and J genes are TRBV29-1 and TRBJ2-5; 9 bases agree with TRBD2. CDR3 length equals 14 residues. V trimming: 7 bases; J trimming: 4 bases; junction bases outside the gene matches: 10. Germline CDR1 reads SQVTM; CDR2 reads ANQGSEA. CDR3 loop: CSGYLAGDPETQYF. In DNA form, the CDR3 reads TGCAGCGGATATTTAGCGGGGGACCCAGAGACCCAGTACTTC. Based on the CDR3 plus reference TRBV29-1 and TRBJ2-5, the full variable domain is SAVISQKPSRDICQRGTSLTIQCQVDSQVTMMFWYRQQPGQSLTLIATANQGSEATYESGFVIDKFPISRPNLTFSTLTVSNMSPEDSSIYLCSGYLAGDPETQYFGPGTRLLVL.

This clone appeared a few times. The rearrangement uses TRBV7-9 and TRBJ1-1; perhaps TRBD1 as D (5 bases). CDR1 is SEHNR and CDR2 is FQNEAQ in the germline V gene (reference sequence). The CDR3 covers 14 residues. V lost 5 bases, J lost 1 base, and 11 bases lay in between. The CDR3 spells CASSPFGANTEAFF. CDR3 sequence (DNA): TGTGCCAGCAGCCCCTTTGGGGCGAACACTGAAGCTTTCTTT.

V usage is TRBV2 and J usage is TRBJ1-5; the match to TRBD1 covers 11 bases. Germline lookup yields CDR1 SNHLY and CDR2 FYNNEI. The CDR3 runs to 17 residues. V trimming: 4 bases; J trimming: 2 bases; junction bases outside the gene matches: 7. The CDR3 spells CASSVGQGAAGNQPQHF. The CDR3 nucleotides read TGTGCCAGCAGTGTAGGACAGGGGGCGGCAGGCAATCAGCCCCAGCATTTT.

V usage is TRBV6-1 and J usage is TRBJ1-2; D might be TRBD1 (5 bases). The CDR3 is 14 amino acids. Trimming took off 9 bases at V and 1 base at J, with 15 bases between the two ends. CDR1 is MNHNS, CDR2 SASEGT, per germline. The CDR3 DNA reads TGTGCCAGTCGGGAGATGGGACTTAACTATGGCTACACCTTC. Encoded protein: CASREMGLNYGYTF.

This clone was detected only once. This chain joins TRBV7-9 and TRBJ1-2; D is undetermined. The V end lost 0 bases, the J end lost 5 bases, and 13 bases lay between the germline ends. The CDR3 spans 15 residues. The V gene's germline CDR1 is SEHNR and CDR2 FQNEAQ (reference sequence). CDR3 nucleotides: TGTGCCAGCAGCTTAGCGCCGACGGGTGATTATGGCTACACCTTC. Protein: CASSLAPTGDYGYTF.

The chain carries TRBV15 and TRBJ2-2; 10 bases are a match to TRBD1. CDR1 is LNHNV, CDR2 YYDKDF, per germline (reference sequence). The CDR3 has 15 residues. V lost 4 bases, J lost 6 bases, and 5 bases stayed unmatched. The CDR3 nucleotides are TGTGCCACCAGCAAGGGACAGGGGTTGGCCGGGGAGCTGTTTTTT. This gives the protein CATSKGQGLAGELFF.

The CDR3 loop is CASSLWWRNPNEKLFF. CDR3 coding DNA: TGTGCCAGCAGCTTATGGTGGAGGAACCCTAATGAAAAACTGTTTTTT. The chain employs TRBV7-8 and TRBJ1-4, with D uncertain. V lost 2 bases and J lost 3, with 13 bases in between. This CDR3 has 16 residues. Per germline, CDR1 SGHVS and CDR2 FQNEAQ. The variable domain in full, with the rest retrieved from reference TRBV7-8 and TRBJ1-4, is GAGVSQSPRYKVAKRGQDVALRCDPISGHVSLFWYQQALGQGPEFLTYFQNEAQLDKSGLPSDRFFAERPEGSVSTLKIQRTQQEDSAVYLCASSLWWRNPNEKLFFGSGTQLSVL.

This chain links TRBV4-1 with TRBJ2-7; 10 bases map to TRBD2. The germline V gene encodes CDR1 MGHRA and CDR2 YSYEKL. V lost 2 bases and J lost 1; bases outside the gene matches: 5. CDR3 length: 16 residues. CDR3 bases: TGCGCCAGCAGCCAATCTAGCGGGGGAAGGTCCTACGAGCAGTACTTC. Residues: CASSQSSGGRSYEQYF.

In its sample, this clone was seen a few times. DNA for the CDR3: TGCGCCAGCAGCCATCGGACAGGCCCCTACGAGCAGTACTTC. This translates into CASSHRTGPYEQYF. This chain joins TRBV4-1 and TRBJ2-7; 7 bases map to TRBD1. Trimming removed 3 bases from V and 2 bases from J; junction bases left unmatched: 4. Germline lookup yields CDR1 MGHRA and CDR2 YSYEKL. The CDR3 runs 14 residues.